A selection of T cell receptor beta chains follows, all from one sample in a study of blood T cells in healthy people across ages. In TCRdb, the 5' RACE reads were re-called with MiXCR into one record per CDR3 protein. The table records some 710,000 distinct CDR3 sequences, less than 60% of them present only once. Sequencing was carried out using blood. The receptors derive from an elderly man in good health. Each CDR3 is given with its conserved first and last residue.

>TRBJ1-1|12|TRBV7-9
CASSLVAREAFF
>TRBJ2-5|14|TRBV3-1
CASRFAGTNNEQYF
>TRBJ2-1|19|TRBV20-1
CSARPLAGGPKTPYKEQFF
>TRBJ2-3|16|TRBV20-1
CSASGGSDSVTDTQYF
>TRBJ2-1|16|TRBV7-2
CASRFMGQGSYNEQFF
>TRBJ2-3|15|TRBV7-2
CASSLGRGHTDTQYF
>TRBJ2-1|15|TRBV5-1
CASSPRTAEGNEQFF
>TRBJ2-7|13|TRBV27
CASSPSWGTRQYF
>TRBJ2-1|11|TRBV28
CASSLWYEQFF
>TRBJ2-7|14|TRBV5-1
CASSFGQPSYEQYF
>TRBJ2-7|17|TRBV5-1
CASSLDGVAGGAYEQYF
>TRBJ2-1|15|TRBV20-1
CSASSSGRAGNEQFF
>TRBJ1-2|15|TRBV7-9
CASSASGQTGYGYTF
>TRBJ2-1|14|TRBV9
CASSSRVREGGQFF
>TRBJ2-7|14|TRBV6-1
CASSSSGVNYEQYF
>TRBJ2-7|12|TRBV20-1
CSVAGREDEQYF
>TRBJ1-1|13|TRBV6-1
CASSSGVVTEAFF
>TRBJ2-7|15|TRBV28
CASSATGTGIYKQYF
>TRBJ1-4|14|TRBV25-1
CASSKTGWDEKLFF
>TRBJ1-2|16|TRBV5-1
CASSSDVDRVGYGYTF
>TRBJ1-5|16|TRBV27
CASSLVGAGGNQPQHF
>TRBJ2-1|16|TRBV12-3/TRBV12-4
CASTSTSGGPYSEQFF
>TRBJ2-1|15|TRBV5-1
CASSFGQGTPNEQFF
>TRBJ1-2|16|TRBV15
CAASREQGASHYGYTF
>TRBJ1-5|15|TRBV18
CASSPTGQRDQPQHF
>TRBJ1-2|13|TRBV4-2
CASSQVRDYGYTF
>TRBJ2-1|13|TRBV30
CAWSTGIYNEQFF
>TRBJ1-2|15|TRBV2
CASRPYRSTNCGYTF
>TRBJ2-7|16|TRBV12-5
CASGPGTSGQRGIQYF
>TRBJ2-1|13|TRBV20-1
CSAESGRANEQFF
>TRBJ2-7|12|TRBV29-1
CSVAPSGYEQYF
>TRBJ2-3|15|TRBV15
CATSRVRTSADTQYF
>TRBJ2-2|16|TRBV6-6
CASTSRRGVDTGELFF
>TRBJ2-7|15|TRBV20-1
CSASVYGSSHYEQYF
>TRBJ2-5|16|TRBV7-9
CASTPYGLAGDGEQYF
>TRBJ2-5|15|TRBV20-1
CSGLARTSEYNEQYF
>TRBJ2-5|18|TRBV29-1
CSVYQAAGGLVVYNEQYF
>TRBJ2-2|13|TRBV5-1
CASSFRATGELFF
>TRBJ2-3|11|TRBV20-1
CSAAFGDTQYF
>TRBJ2-7|14|TRBV5-1
CASNGQGPSYEQYF
>TRBJ2-1|15|TRBV9
CASSVEASVYNEQFF
>TRBJ2-7|17|TRBV20-1
CSARESGRASGLYEQYF
>TRBJ2-2|20|TRBV24-1
CATSDLGAGGQSANTGELFF
>TRBJ1-4|14|TRBV19
CASSIQGLGEKLFF
>TRBJ2-5|13|TRBV9
CASSEASKEAQYF
>.|15|TRBV27
CASSLVAAGVETQYF
>TRBJ2-3|15|TRBV4-2
CASSQELGGRDTQYF
>TRBJ2-5|15|TRBV3-1
CASSQAPGRQETQYF
>TRBJ1-2|13|TRBV5-6
CASSQDRKYGYTF
>TRBJ2-1|12|TRBV20-1
CSARLQGIEQFF
>TRBJ2-3|18|TRBV12-3/TRBV12-4
CASSQLAGPRRRTDTQYF
>TRBJ2-3|17|TRBV9
CASSGPLSGQRLNTQYF
>TRBJ2-7|14|TRBV7-3
CASSPGLTVNEQYF